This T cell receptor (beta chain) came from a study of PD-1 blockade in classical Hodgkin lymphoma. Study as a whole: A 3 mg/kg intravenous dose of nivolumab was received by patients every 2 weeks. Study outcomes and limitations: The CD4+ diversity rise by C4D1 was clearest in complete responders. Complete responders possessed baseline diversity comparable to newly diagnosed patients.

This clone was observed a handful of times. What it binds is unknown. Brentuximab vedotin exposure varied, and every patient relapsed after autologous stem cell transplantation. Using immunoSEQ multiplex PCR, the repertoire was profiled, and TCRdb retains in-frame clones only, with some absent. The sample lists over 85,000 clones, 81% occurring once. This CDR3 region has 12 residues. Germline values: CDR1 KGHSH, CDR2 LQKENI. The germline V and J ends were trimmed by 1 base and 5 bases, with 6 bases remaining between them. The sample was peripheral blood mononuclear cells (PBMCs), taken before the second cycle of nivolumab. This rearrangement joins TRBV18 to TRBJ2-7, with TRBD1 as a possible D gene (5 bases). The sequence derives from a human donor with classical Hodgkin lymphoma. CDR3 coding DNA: TGTGCCAGCTCACCACGGGGCCACGAGCAGTACTTC. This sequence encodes CASSPRGHEQYF.